This TCR beta chain was sequenced in a study of shared clonotypes between healthy human individuals. Sequencing used immunoSEQ multiplex PCR; TCRdb keeps in-frame clones, though not all of them. The table lists roughly 1,800,000 clones, about 95% of them singletons, with more than 0.9% in the top ten. Germline loops: CDR1 LNHDA, CDR2 SQIVND (reference sequence). The CDR3 contains 14 residues. V lost 4 bases, J lost 3 bases, and 12 bases lay in between. Terminally differentiated effector memory CD45RA+ cells were excluded from the naive CD8 cells, which were CD45RO-negative and positively selected for CCR7.

V and J are TRBV19 and TRBJ1-2, with unresolved D. Sequencing used naive CD8+ T cells sorted from blood. The receptor was derived from a man in his late teens or twenties in good health. CDR3 region: CASSNWGADYGYTF. CDR3 bases: TGTGCCAGTAGTAATTGGGGTGCGGACTATGGCTACACCTTC.